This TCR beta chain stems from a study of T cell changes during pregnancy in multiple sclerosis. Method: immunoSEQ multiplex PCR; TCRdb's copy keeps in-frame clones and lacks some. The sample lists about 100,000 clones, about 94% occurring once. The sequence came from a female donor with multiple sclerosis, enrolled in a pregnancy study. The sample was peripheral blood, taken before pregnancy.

The CDR3 DNA sequence: TGTGCCAGCAGTGGGACGGGGGTTGGCTACACCTTC. Its translation: CASSGTGVGYTF. The rearrangement joins TRBV25-1 to TRBJ1-2; perhaps TRBD1 as D (5 bases). In germline, CDR1 is MGHDK, CDR2 SYGVNS. This CDR3 is built from 12 residues. Trimming cost V 4 bases and J 7 bases, with 10 bases left between them.